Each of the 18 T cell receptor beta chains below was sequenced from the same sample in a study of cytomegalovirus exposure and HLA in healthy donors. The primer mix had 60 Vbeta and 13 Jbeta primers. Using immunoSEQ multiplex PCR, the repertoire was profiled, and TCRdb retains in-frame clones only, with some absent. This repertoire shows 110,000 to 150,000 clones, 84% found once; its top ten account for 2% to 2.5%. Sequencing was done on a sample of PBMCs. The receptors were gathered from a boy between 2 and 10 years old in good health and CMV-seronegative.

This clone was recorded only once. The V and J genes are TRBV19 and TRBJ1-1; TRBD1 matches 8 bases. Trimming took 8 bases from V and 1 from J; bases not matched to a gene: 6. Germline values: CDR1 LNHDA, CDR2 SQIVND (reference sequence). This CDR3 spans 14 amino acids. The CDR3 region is CASRSRGPNTEAFF. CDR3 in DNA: TGTGCCAGTCGGTCCAGGGGGCCGAACACTGAAGCTTTCTTT.

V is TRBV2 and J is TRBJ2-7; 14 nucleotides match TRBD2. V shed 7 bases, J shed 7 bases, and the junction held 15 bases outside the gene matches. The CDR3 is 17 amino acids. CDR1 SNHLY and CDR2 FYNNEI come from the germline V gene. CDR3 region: CASTRNPGLAGVEEQYF. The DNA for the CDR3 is TGTGCCAGCACCCGGAACCCGGGACTAGCGGGAGTAGAAGAGCAGTACTTC.

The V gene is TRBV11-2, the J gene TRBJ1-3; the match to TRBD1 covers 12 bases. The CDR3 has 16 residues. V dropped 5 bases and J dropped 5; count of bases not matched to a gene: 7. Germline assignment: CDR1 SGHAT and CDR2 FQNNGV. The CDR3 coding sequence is TGTGCCAGCAGCCACGTGGGACAGGGGGCAAGAAACACCATATATTTT. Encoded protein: CASSHVGQGARNTIYF.

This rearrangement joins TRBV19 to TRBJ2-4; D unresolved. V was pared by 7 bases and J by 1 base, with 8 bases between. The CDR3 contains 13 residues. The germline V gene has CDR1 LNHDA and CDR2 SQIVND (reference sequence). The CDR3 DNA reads TGTGCCAGTATGGAGAAGGCCAAAAACATTCAGTACTTC. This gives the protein CASMEKAKNIQYF. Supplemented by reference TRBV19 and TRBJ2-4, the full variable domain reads DGGITQSPKYLFRKEGQNVTLSCEQNLNHDAMYWYRQDPGQGLRLIYYSQIVNDFQKGDIAEGYSVSREKKESFPLTVTSAQKNPTAFYLCASMEKAKNIQYFGAGTRLSVL.

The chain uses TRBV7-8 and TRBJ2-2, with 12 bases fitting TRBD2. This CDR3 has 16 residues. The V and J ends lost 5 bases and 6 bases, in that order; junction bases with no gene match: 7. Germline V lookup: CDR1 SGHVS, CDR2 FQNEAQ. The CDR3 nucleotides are TGTGCCAGCAGCACCCGACTAGCGGGAGTATCCGGGGAGCTGTTTTTT. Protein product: CASSTRLAGVSGELFF.

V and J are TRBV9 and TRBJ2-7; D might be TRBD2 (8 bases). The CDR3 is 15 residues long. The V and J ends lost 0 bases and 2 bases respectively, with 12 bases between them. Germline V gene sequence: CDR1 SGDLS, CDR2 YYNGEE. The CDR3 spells CASSVVAGQTYEQYF. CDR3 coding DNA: TGTGCCAGCAGCGTAGTAGCGGGACAGACCTACGAGCAGTACTTC.

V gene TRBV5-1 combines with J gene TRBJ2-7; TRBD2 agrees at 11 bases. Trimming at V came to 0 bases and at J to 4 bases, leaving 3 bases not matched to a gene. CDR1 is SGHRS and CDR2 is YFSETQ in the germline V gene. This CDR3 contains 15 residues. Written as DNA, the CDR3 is TGCGCCAGCAGCTTGGCGTTAGCGGGAGGGTACGAGCAGTACTTC. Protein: CASSLALAGGYEQYF.

The CDR3: CASSSGSGSGHEQFF. The CDR3 bases are TGTGCCAGCAGCTCGGGCAGCGGGAGTGGGCATGAGCAGTTCTTC. The chain couples TRBV7-3 to TRBJ2-1; 8 bases map to TRBD2. V trimming: 4 bases; J trimming: 8 bases; junction bases outside the gene matches: 10. The germline CDR1 and CDR2 sequences are SGHTA and FQGTGA. CDR3 length equals 15 residues. The entire variable domain, with the rest obtained from reference TRBV7-3 and TRBJ2-1, is as follows: GAGVSQTPSNKVTEKGKYVELRCDPISGHTALYWYRQSLGQGPEFLIYFQGTGAADDSGLPNDRFFAVRPEGSVSTLKIQRTERGDSAVYLCASSSGSGSGHEQFFGPGTRLTVL.

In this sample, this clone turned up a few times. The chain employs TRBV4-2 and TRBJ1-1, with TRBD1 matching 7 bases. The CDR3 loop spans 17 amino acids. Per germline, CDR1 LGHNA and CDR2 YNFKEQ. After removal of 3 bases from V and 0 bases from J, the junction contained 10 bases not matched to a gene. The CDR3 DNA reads TGTGCCAGCAGCCATCTAGGGCCGGGACAGATGAACACTGAAGCTTTCTTT. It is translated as CASSHLGPGQMNTEAFF.

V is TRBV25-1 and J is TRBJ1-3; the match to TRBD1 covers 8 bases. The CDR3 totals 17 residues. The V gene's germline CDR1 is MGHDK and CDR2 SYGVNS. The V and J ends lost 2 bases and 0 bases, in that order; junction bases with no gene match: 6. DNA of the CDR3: TGTGCCAGCAGTGAACAGGGGGCCCTCCCCTCTGGAAACACCATATATTTT. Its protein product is CASSEQGALPSGNTIYF.

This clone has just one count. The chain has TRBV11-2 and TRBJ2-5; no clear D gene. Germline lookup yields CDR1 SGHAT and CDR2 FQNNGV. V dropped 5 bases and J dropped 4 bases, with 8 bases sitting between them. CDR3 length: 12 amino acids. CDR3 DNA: TGTGCCAGCAGCCTACCGGGAGAGACCCAGTACTTC. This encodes CASSLPGETQYF.

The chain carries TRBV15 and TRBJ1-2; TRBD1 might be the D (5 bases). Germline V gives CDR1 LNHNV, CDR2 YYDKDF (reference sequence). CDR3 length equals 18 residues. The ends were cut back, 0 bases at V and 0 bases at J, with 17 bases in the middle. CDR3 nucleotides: TGTGCCACCAGCAGAGAAGGGGTCCTCCGGTCAGCTAACTATGGCTACACCTTC. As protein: CATSREGVLRSANYGYTF.

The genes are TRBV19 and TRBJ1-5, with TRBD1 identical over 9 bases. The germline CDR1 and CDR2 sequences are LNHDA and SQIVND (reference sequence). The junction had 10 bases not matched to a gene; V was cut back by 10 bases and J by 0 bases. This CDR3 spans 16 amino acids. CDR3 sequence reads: CATHRGRGDSNQPQHF. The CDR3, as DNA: TGTGCCACCCACAGGGGGCGTGGGGATAGCAATCAGCCCCAGCATTTT.

CDR3 amino acids: CASSLIRERAYEQYF. The DNA for the CDR3 is TGTGCCAGCAGTTTAATAAGGGAGAGAGCCTACGAGCAGTACTTC. The chain recombines TRBV27 with TRBJ2-7; D might be TRBD2 (5 bases). The CDR3 runs to 15 residues. The germline gives CDR1 MNHEY, CDR2 SMNVEV (reference sequence). Trimming shortened V by 2 bases and J by 2 bases, and 13 bases separated the two germline ends.

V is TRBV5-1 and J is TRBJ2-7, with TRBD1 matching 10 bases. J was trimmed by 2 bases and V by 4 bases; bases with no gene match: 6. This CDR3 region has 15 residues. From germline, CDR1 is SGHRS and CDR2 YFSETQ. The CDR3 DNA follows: TGCGCCAGCAGCCTTCGGACAGGGGGGACCTACGAGCAGTACTTC. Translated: CASSLRTGGTYEQYF. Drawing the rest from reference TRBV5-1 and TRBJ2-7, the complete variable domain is KAGVTQTPRYLIKTRGQQVTLSCSPISGHRSVSWYQQTPGQGLQFLFEYFSETQRNKGNFPGRFSGRQFSNSRSEMNVSTLELGDSALYLCASSLRTGGTYEQYFGPGTRLTVT.

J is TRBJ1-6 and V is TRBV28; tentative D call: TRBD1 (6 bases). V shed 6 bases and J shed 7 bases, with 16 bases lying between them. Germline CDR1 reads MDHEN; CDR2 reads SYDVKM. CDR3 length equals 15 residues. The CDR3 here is CASSYAGEGNSPLHF. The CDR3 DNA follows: TGTGCCAGCAGCTACGCAGGGGAGGGGAATTCACCCCTCCACTTT.

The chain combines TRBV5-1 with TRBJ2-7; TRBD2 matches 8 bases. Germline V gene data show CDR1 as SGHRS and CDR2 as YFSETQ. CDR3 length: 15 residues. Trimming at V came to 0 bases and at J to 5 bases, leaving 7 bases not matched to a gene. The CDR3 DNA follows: TGCGCCAGCAGCTTGGTGCGGGAGGAGGCCCACGAGCAGTACTTC. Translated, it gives CASSLVREEAHEQYF.

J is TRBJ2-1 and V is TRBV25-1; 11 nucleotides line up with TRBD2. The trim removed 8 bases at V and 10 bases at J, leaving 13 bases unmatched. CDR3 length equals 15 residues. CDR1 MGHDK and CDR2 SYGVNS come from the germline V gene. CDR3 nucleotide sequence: TGTGCCAGCGTCGCGGAGACTAGCGGGATCCAGGAGCAGTTCTTC. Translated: CASVAETSGIQEQFF.